This T cell receptor (beta chain) was retrieved from a study of T cells after somatic rescue of genetic block. Only in-frame clones appear in the TCRdb table, and some are missing; sequencing was by immunoSEQ multiplex PCR. Among about 120,000 clones listed, around 90% were seen once. The specimen sequenced was peripheral blood mononuclear cells (PBMCs). The TCR was taken from a woman aged 18 to 35.

The CDR3 spells CASSPQGGPGGAVVGAFF. In DNA, the CDR3 is TGTGCCAGCAGCCCCCAGGGGGGGCCAGGGGGCGCGGTAGTGGGAGCTTTCTTT. The chain is built from TRBV7-2 and TRBJ1-1; 8 bases fit TRBD1. Germline V lookup: CDR1 SGHTA, CDR2 FQGNSA. The CDR3 is 18 residues long. With V trimmed by 5 bases and J by 10 bases, 24 bases remained unmatched.